This T cell receptor beta chain is drawn from a study of blood T cell repertoires in COVID-19. Study summary: Specimens from acute and convalescent COVID-19 originated in the United States, Italy and Spain. Sources were T cells, B-cell-depleted T cells, or PBMCs; the material itself was cDNA or gDNA.

Germline V gene lookup returns CDR1 LNHNV and CDR2 YYDKDF (reference sequence). The CDR3 extends over 17 amino acids. Trimming left V 4 bases short and J 5 bases short, with 24 bases between. Original processing methods: Amplification of reference gene primers provided the estimated nucleated cell counts. Profiled with immunoSEQ multiplex PCR; TCRdb holds only in-frame clones, not every one. Clone size and V and J calls were adopted from that table, with D and trimming inferred from the DNA. The sample contains under 120,000 clones, 69% of which appear only once. The chain carries TRBV15 and TRBJ2-7, with D perhaps TRBD1 (6 bases). Sequenced input: peripheral blood. The TCR was taken from a man older than 75 with acute or convalescent COVID-19. The DNA of the CDR3 is TGTGCCACCAGCACCACCCTTCCCAGGGCCAGGGGTCACGAGCAGTACTTC. Its protein product is CATSTTLPRARGHEQYF.